Below, 5 T cell receptor beta chains from the same sample are listed, as sequenced in a study of blood T cell repertoires in COVID-19 (dated by TCRdb to 2018 to 2020). Library construction relied on the immunoSEQ multiplex PCR assay. This is the immuneACCESS table as TCRdb keeps it, with only in-frame sequences that have V and J called. A part of the clones is gone; compared with another copy, unresolved V genes explain less than half, and the rest is unexplained. This sample has tens of thousands of clones in its table, and about 74% of those were observed once. Over 2% of the sample is in the top ten clones. Material for sequencing was peripheral blood. These receptor sequences come from a man aged 65 to 85 with COVID-19, enrolled during active disease.

V is TRBV27 and J is TRBJ2-7; TRBD1 matches at 9 bases. CDR1 and CDR2 (germline): MNHEY, SMNVEV (reference sequence). The length of the CDR3 is 15 residues. The V and J ends lost 0 bases and 3 bases, in that order; junction bases with no gene match: 3. CDR3: CASSLSWTGDYEQYF. The CDR3 DNA reads TGTGCCAGCAGTTTATCCTGGACAGGGGACTACGAGCAGTACTTC.

The chain employs TRBV14 and TRBJ2-1, with D uncertain. The ends were cut back, 4 bases at V and 3 bases at J, with 7 bases in the middle. Germline V CDR1 and CDR2: SGHDN, FVKESK. The CDR3 is made up of 13 amino acids. CDR3 amino acids: CASSPSLYNEQFF. In DNA, the CDR3 is TGTGCCAGCAGCCCCTCCCTCTACAATGAGCAGTTCTTC.

The J gene is TRBJ1-2, the V gene TRBV28; 11 bases are a match to TRBD1. Germline V gene data show CDR1 as MDHEN and CDR2 as SYDVKM. With V trimmed by 5 bases and J by 8 bases, 7 bases remained unmatched. The CDR3 is 14 amino acids. The CDR3 is CASSLGTGGRGYTF. CDR3 DNA sequence: TGTGCCAGCAGTCTCGGGACAGGGGGGAGGGGCTACACCTTC.

The chain uses TRBV11-1 and TRBJ2-3; 7 bases match TRBD1. Trimming cost V 4 bases and J 5 bases; bases outside gene matches: 3. This CDR3 comprises 13 residues. CDR1 SGHAT and CDR2 FQDESV come from the germline V gene (reference sequence). As DNA, the CDR3 is TGTGCCAGCAGCTGGGGACAGAAAGATACGCAGTATTTT. Translating gives CASSWGQKDTQYF.

CDR3 nucleotides: TGTGCCAGCAGTCTCCGTTGGGGACATACAACTAATGAAAAACTGTTTTTT. This codes for CASSLRWGHTTNEKLFF. The rearrangement uses TRBV28 and TRBJ1-4; perhaps TRBD1 as D (6 bases). V gave up 5 bases and J gave up 0 bases, with 16 bases separating them. CDR1 is MDHEN, CDR2 SYDVKM, per germline. The CDR3 contains 17 residues. Looking up the rest from reference TRBV28 and TRBJ1-4 gives the full variable domain: DVKVTQSSRYLVKRTGEKVFLECVQDMDHENMFWYRQDPGLGLRLIYFSYDVKMKEKGDIPEGYSVSREKKERFSLILESASTNQTSMYLCASSLRWGHTTNEKLFFGSGTQLSVL.